The sequence of this T cell receptor (beta chain) was determined in a study of identifying expanded T cells in peripheral blood. In regard to this clone: As yet, its antigen is unknown.

Study-level points and caveats: Across healthy donors, higher total template counts meant significantly greater roughly two-week count variance.

Sequencing was performed with immunoSEQ multiplex PCR; in TCRdb, only in-frame clones are kept and a portion is missing. The sample contains 45,000 to 65,000 clones, 82% of which appear only once. The sequencing input was blood. This receptor was identified in a person aged 18 to 75 in good health.

The CDR3 protein is CSVVKGTSGGVGQFF. CDR3 sequence (DNA): TGCAGCGTTGTCAAAGGGACTAGCGGGGGGGTCGGGCAGTTCTTC. This rearrangement joins TRBV29-1 to TRBJ2-1; 16 positions agree with TRBD2. The CDR3 spans 15 residues. The V gene end was trimmed by 4 bases and the J gene end by 12 bases; junction bases not matched to a gene: 9. From germline, CDR1 is SQVTM and CDR2 ANQGSEA.